The sequence of this TCR beta chain was determined in a study of tumor-infiltrating lymphocytes in localized non-small cell lung cancer. Study at large: The cohort mixed smokers and never-smokers, several histologies, and some post-neoadjuvant-chemotherapy samples. Study results and caveats: Each assay used a separate piece of the same tissue. Only some patients had TCR sequencing, depending on available tissue.

A note on this clone: What it binds is not known.

This CDR3 has 13 amino acids. Germline loops: CDR1 SGHDT, CDR2 YYEEEE. V dropped 5 bases and J dropped 2 bases, with 9 bases sitting between them. Produced via immunoSEQ multiplex PCR; TCRdb's table is partial and in-frame only. Here the sample spans approximately 9,500 clones, around 76% being singletons. This rearrangement joins TRBV5-6 to TRBJ2-3, with D perhaps being TRBD1 or TRBD2 (5 bases each). Sequenced material: uninvolved lung tissue not adjacent to the tumor. This TCR was recovered from a human donor with non-small cell lung cancer. The CDR3 loop is CASSGGDTDTQYF. The CDR3 nucleotides are TGTGCCAGCAGTGGGGGTGACACAGATACGCAGTATTTT.